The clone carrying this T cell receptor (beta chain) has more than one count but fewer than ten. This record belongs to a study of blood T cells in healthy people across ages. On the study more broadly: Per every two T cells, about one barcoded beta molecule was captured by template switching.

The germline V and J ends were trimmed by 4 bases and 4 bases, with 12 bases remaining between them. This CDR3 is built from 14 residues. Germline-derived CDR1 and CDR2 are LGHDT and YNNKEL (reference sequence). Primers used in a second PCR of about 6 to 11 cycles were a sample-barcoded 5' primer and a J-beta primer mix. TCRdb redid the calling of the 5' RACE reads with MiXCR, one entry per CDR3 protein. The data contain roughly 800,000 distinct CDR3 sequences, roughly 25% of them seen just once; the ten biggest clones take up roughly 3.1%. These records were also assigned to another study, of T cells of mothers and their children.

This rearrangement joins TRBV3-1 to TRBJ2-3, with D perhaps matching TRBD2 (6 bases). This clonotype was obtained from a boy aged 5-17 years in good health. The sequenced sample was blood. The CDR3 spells CASSPQLAPDTQYF. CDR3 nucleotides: TGTGCCAGCAGCCCCCAACTAGCTCCAGATACGCAGTATTTT.